These 25 T cell receptor beta chains were sequenced from one sample in a study of cytomegalovirus exposure and HLA in healthy donors. Measured with immunoSEQ multiplex PCR; TCRdb has only the in-frame clones, and not every one. The sample records fewer than 400,000 clones, roughly 85% being singletons. Sequenced input: PBMCs. The source of these receptors is a woman between 18 and 30 years old in good health and CMV-seronegative.

J is TRBJ2-1 and V is TRBV28, with TRBD2 as a possible D gene (6 bases). From germline, CDR1 is MDHEN and CDR2 SYDVKM. The length of the CDR3 is 14 residues. Between the trimmed V and J ends, which lost 5 bases and 10 bases, there was a span of 18 bases. CDR3 in amino acids: CASSPGTHPREQFF. DNA for the CDR3: TGTGCCAGCAGTCCCGGGACTCACCCTAGGGAGCAGTTCTTC.

The chain combines TRBV5-8 with TRBJ2-7, with TRBD1 identical over 8 bases. J lost 2 bases, V lost 3 bases, and 1 base had no gene match. The CDR3 has 13 residues. Germline-derived CDR1 and CDR2 are SGHTS and YDEGEE. The DNA of the CDR3 is TGTGCCAGCAGCTCCAGGGGGCCCTACGAGCAGTACTTC. It specifies CASSSRGPYEQYF.

CDR3 nucleotide sequence: TGTGCCAGCAGCTTAGTTTGGGCTCAAGAGACCCAGTACTTC. Protein: CASSLVWAQETQYF. This rearrangement joins TRBV7-2 to TRBJ2-5; D unclear. In germline, CDR1 is SGHTA, CDR2 FQGNSA. The ends were cut back, 1 base at V and 2 bases at J, with 8 bases in the middle. This CDR3 spans 14 amino acids.

The gene calls are TRBV5-1 and TRBJ1-2; D gene ambiguous. The CDR3 has 15 residues. Germline V CDR1 and CDR2: SGHRS, YFSETQ. Trimming took off 0 bases at V and 5 bases at J, with 14 bases between the two ends. CDR3 loop: CASSLDGRQYYGYTF. The CDR3 coding sequence is TGCGCCAGCAGCTTGGACGGCAGGCAATATTATGGCTACACCTTC.

This chain uses TRBV5-1 with TRBJ1-4; D ambiguous. This CDR3 comprises 15 residues. The V gene lost 0 bases and the J gene lost 4 bases, with 10 bases spanning the gap. Germline CDR1 reads SGHRS; CDR2 reads YFSETQ. CDR3 DNA sequence: TGCGCCAGCAGCTTGGGGGTGAGGAGTAATGAAAAACTGTTTTTT. Protein product: CASSLGVRSNEKLFF.

The chain joins TRBV9 to TRBJ1-2, with 7 nucleotides matching TRBD1. Germline trimming cut 5 bases from V and 1 base from J; bases unmatched to any gene: 5. The length of the CDR3 is 14 residues. Per the germline V gene, CDR1 is SGDLS and CDR2 is YYNGEE. In DNA form, the CDR3 reads TGTGCCAGCAGACCACCAGGGGGTAACTATGGCTACACCTTC. This encodes CASRPPGGNYGYTF.

The chain has TRBV7-2 and TRBJ2-2; 10 bases are shared with TRBD2. The CDR3 has 16 residues. V lost 2 bases to trimming and J lost 2 bases; unmatched junction nucleotides: 2. Germline-derived CDR1 and CDR2 are SGHTA and FQGNSA. CDR3 DNA: TGTGCCAGCAGCTTACTAGCGGGAGTTAACACCGGGGAGCTGTTTTTT. It is translated as CASSLLAGVNTGELFF.

The sample holds a few counts of this clone. The chain joins TRBV4-3 to TRBJ2-5; 11 bases match TRBD2. This CDR3 has 16 amino acids. V dropped 4 bases and J dropped 4; count of bases not matched to a gene: 8. Germline CDR1 LGHNA, CDR2 YSLEER. The CDR3 coding sequence is TGCGCCAGCAGCCCATTAGCGGGAGGGGATGGAGAGACCCAGTACTTC. It is translated as CASSPLAGGDGETQYF.

The rearrangement uses TRBV29-1 and TRBJ2-7, with 9 bases matching TRBD2. The J segment lost 1 base and the V segment lost 3 bases, leaving 10 bases of the junction unmatched. Germline assignment: CDR1 SQVTM and CDR2 ANQGSEA. This CDR3 is 16 amino acids long. The CDR3 nucleotides are TGCAGCGTTGATGTGGCGGGAGGGCCGTGGTCCTACGAGCAGTACTTC. Translating it yields CSVDVAGGPWSYEQYF.

The CDR3 reads CASSLLGVLAGELFF. The CDR3, as DNA: TGTGCCAGCAGTTTATTGGGAGTCTTGGCCGGGGAGCTGTTTTTT. The chain couples TRBV27 to TRBJ2-2; D perhaps matches TRBD2 (5 bases). CDR1 is MNHEY and CDR2 is SMNVEV in the germline V gene (reference sequence). Between the trimmed V and J ends, which lost 1 base and 6 bases, there was a span of 12 bases. The CDR3 covers 15 residues.

This chain joins TRBV4-3 and TRBJ2-2, with TRBD1 identical over 10 bases. Germline CDR1 is LGHNA and CDR2 is YSLEER. Germline trimming cut 1 base from V and 7 bases from J; bases unmatched to any gene: 9. This CDR3 spans 17 amino acids. DNA for the CDR3: TGCGCCAGCAGCCAAGCCACCGGGACAGGGGACAGCGGGGAGCTGTTTTTT. Translated, it gives CASSQATGTGDSGELFF.

The chain uses TRBV10-3 and TRBJ2-6; TRBD1 matches at 9 bases. This CDR3 comprises 17 residues. Trimming at V came to 3 bases and at J to 0 bases, leaving 3 bases not matched to a gene. Germline CDR1 and CDR2: ENHRY and SYGVKD. The CDR3 nucleotides are TGTGCCATCAGTGAACAGGGGGCCAGCTCTGGGGCCAACGTCCTGACTTTC. This translates into CAISEQGASSGANVLTF.

This clone was seen a handful of times. The chain links TRBV6-5 to TRBJ2-3; unclear D gene. Trimming took 8 bases from V and 4 from J, leaving 7 bases between them. Germline V gene data show CDR1 as MNHEY and CDR2 as SVGAGI. This CDR3 contains 11 residues. The CDR3 region has the DNA TGTGCCAGCGCCACGGCAGATACGCAGTATTTT. Its translation: CASATADTQYF.

The CDR3: CASSSGGQPQHF. In DNA form, the CDR3 reads TGTGCCAGCAGTTCAGGAGGGCAGCCCCAGCATTTT. The chain couples TRBV28 to TRBJ1-5; D remains unclear. V was pared by 4 bases and J by 7 bases, with 8 bases between. CDR1 is MDHEN, CDR2 SYDVKM, per germline. The CDR3 consists of 12 residues. The full variable domain, with the rest looked up from reference TRBV28 and TRBJ1-5, is DVKVTQSSRYLVKRTGEKVFLECVQDMDHENMFWYRQDPGLGLRLIYFSYDVKMKEKGDIPEGYSVSREKKERFSLILESASTNQTSMYLCASSSGGQPQHFGDGTRLSIL.

In regard to this clone: This same CDR3 is encoded by further DNA sequences in the sample. For the CDR3, the DNA is TGTGCCAGCAGCTTGGGCAGTCAGCCCCAGCATTTT. Its translation: CASSLGSQPQHF. The V and J genes are TRBV5-6 and TRBJ1-5, with unresolved D. CDR3 length: 12 residues. Per the germline V gene, CDR1 is SGHDT and CDR2 is YYEEEE. The ends were cut back, 0 bases at V and 6 bases at J, with 4 bases in the middle. The entire variable domain, with the rest obtained from reference TRBV5-6 and TRBJ1-5, is as follows: DAGVTQSPTHLIKTRGQQVTLRCSPKSGHDTVSWYQQALGQGPQFIFQYYEEEERQRGNFPDRFSGHQFPNYSSELNVNALLLGDSALYLCASSLGSQPQHFGDGTRLSIL.

J is TRBJ1-1 and V is TRBV13; 7 bases line up with TRBD1. The ends lost 1 base at V and 0 bases at J; junction bases unmatched: 8. CDR3 length: 17 amino acids. CDR1 PRHDT and CDR2 FYEKMQ come from the germline V gene (reference sequence). The CDR3 DNA reads as TGTGCCAGCAGCTTAGTTCCCCGACAGGGCATGAACACTGAAGCTTTCTTT. Translated, it gives CASSLVPRQGMNTEAFF.

The chain combines TRBV29-1 with TRBJ2-3, with D maybe TRBD2 (5 bases). Germline-derived CDR1 and CDR2 are SQVTM and ANQGSEA. This CDR3 region has 12 residues. V lost 7 bases and J lost 8, with 16 bases in between. The DNA of the CDR3 is TGCAGCGCGACTATGGGCGAGGGTACGCAGTATTTT. Its translation is CSATMGEGTQYF.

This clone was seen just once. The chain has TRBV11-3 and TRBJ2-1, with 7 bases fitting TRBD2. There are 16 residues in the CDR3. After removal of 3 bases from V and 0 bases from J, the junction contained 5 bases not matched to a gene. Looked up from germline, CDR1 is SGHNT and CDR2 is YENEEA. The CDR3 nucleotides are TGTGCCAGCAGCTTGTCGTGGGAGGGCTCCTACAATGAGCAGTTCTTC. Encoded protein: CASSLSWEGSYNEQFF.

V is TRBV5-4 and J is TRBJ2-6; D remains unclear. The germline V gene has CDR1 SGHNT and CDR2 YYREEE (reference sequence). The germline V and J ends were trimmed by 4 bases and 1 base, with 15 bases remaining between them. The CDR3 extends over 17 amino acids. The CDR3 nucleotides are TGTGCCAGCAGCGCCAGGATGGTAACTTCTGGGGCCAACGTCCTGACTTTC. It codes for CASSARMVTSGANVLTF.

The rearrangement uses TRBV9 and TRBJ2-1; 14 positions match TRBD2. The V gene's germline CDR1 is SGDLS and CDR2 YYNGEE. Trimming removed 4 bases from V and 9 bases from J; junction bases left unmatched: 6. The CDR3 extends over 15 amino acids. The CDR3: CASSTGTSGRVEQFF. Written as DNA, the CDR3 is TGTGCCAGCAGCACAGGGACTAGCGGGAGAGTTGAGCAGTTCTTC. Variable domain in full (rest from reference TRBV9 and TRBJ2-1): DSGVTQTPKHLITATGQRVTLRCSPRSGDLSVYWYQQSLDQGLQFLIQYYNGEERAKGNILERFSAQQFPDLHSELNLSSLELGDSALYFCASSTGTSGRVEQFFGPGTRLTVL.

The chain recombines TRBV6-5 with TRBJ1-5; 12 bases match TRBD1. The CDR3 has 15 residues. J gave up 5 bases and V 2 bases, and 1 base lay outside the gene matches. Germline V gene data show CDR1 as MNHEY and CDR2 as SVGAGI. CDR3 region: CASSYGTGGDQPQHF. CDR3 in DNA: TGTGCCAGCAGTTACGGGACAGGGGGCGATCAGCCCCAGCATTTT.

This clone was detected only a few times. The chain is built from TRBV4-2 and TRBJ2-2; 8 positions agree with TRBD2. The CDR3 consists of 17 residues. Germline assignment: CDR1 LGHNA and CDR2 YNFKEQ. V trimming: 0 bases; J trimming: 2 bases; junction bases outside the gene matches: 5. The DNA for the CDR3 is TGTGCCAGCAGCCAAGAGTCATTAGCGGGAAACACCGGGGAGCTGTTTTTT. This codes for CASSQESLAGNTGELFF.

The V and J genes are TRBV27 and TRBJ1-2, with TRBD1 identical over 10 bases. Germline loops: CDR1 MNHEY, CDR2 SMNVEV (reference sequence). With V trimmed by 5 bases and J by 6 bases, 6 bases remained unmatched. The CDR3 runs to 14 residues. The CDR3 DNA sequence: TGTGCCAGCAGTCACAAAGGGACAGGGGATGGCTACACCTTC. It codes for CASSHKGTGDGYTF.

The chain employs TRBV28 and TRBJ2-7; 11 bases match TRBD2. The CDR3 has 14 amino acids. With V trimmed by 6 bases and J by 6 bases, 7 bases remained unmatched. Germline V lookup: CDR1 MDHEN, CDR2 SYDVKM. The CDR3 coding sequence is TGTGCCAGCAGCCCAACTAGCGGGAGAGTCGAGCAGTACTTC. The encoded protein is CASSPTSGRVEQYF.

Concerning this clone itself: Other DNA sequences in the same sample also yield this CDR3. V usage is TRBV7-3 and J usage is TRBJ2-7; 7 bases are a match to TRBD1. The CDR3 sequence is 15 residues long. Trimming cost V 2 bases and J 3 bases; bases outside gene matches: 7. Germline V gives CDR1 SGHTA, CDR2 FQGTGA. The DNA for the CDR3 is TGTGCCAGCAGCTTACGGGCAGGGGGAGACTACGAGCAGTACTTC. It translates to CASSLRAGGDYEQYF.